A selection of T cell receptor beta chains follows, all from one sample in a study of blood T cell repertoires in COVID-19. Profiled with immunoSEQ multiplex PCR; TCRdb holds only in-frame clones, not every one. This sample yields under 450,000 clones, of which roughly 90% are seen a single time; roughly 1.5% belongs to the top ten. The source material was peripheral blood. These TCRs come from a woman between 40 and 55 years old with COVID-19, enrolled during active disease. CDR3s include the opening cysteine and the closing phenylalanine or tryptophan. The order of the fields is CDR3 DNA, CDR3 protein, J gene, D gene, clone size, V gene. A D gene is named only where the DNA matches it firmly. Rows give clone size only sometimes, using once, few, many, or a class for an expanded clone.

TGTGCCAGCAGTCCCCAAGTTGGCCCCCAGCATTTT,CASSPQVGPQHF,TRBJ1-5,.,.,TRBV6-5
TGTGCCAGCAGCCCTACTGTGAACACCGGGGAGCTGTTTTTT,CASSPTVNTGELFF,TRBJ2-2,.,.,TRBV7-2
TGTGCCAGCAGCTTGGTAGACAGGGCAACTAATGAAAAACTGTTTTTT,CASSLVDRATNEKLFF,TRBJ1-4,TRBD1,once,TRBV5-8
TGTGCCAGCAGCTTGGCCCAGGGGGCTAACTATGGCTACACCTTC,CASSLAQGANYGYTF,TRBJ1-2,TRBD1,.,TRBV5-8
TGTGCCAGCAGCCAAGCCGGGGGACGGACCTACGAGCAGTACTTC,CASSQAGGRTYEQYF,TRBJ2-7,.,.,TRBV4-2
TGTGCCAGCAGAGCCAGCGGGGTTGCCTACAATGAGCAGTTCTTC,CASRASGVAYNEQFF,TRBJ2-1,TRBD2,.,TRBV28
TGCGCCAGCAAGCTGACAGGGGGCCCACCCACTGAAGCTTTCTTT,CASKLTGGPPTEAFF,TRBJ1-1,TRBD1,once,TRBV5-1
TGTGCCAGCAGCTTGACTTACAGGGTGGCTGAAGCTTTCTTT,CASSLTYRVAEAFF,TRBJ1-1,.,.,TRBV13
TGTGCCAGCAGTGAAGGAGGGGGTTGGGCTTCACCCCTCCACTTT,CASSEGGGWASPLHF,TRBJ1-6,.,.,TRBV6-1
TGCAGTGCCATTGACAGCTATGGCTACACCTTC,CSAIDSYGYTF,TRBJ1-2,.,few,TRBV20-1
TGTGCCACCAGCAGAGATATTCTGAATGGGGCCAACCTCGGCGATGAGCAGTTCTTC,CATSRDILNGANLGDEQFF,TRBJ2-1,.,.,TRBV15
TGTGCCAGCAGCCCACAGGGTAATAATTCACCCCTCCACTTT,CASSPQGNNSPLHF,TRBJ1-6,.,.,TRBV11-2
TGTGCCATCAGCCCGGGACTAGCGGGGGTTACGAACACCGGGGAGCTGTTTTTT,CAISPGLAGVTNTGELFF,TRBJ2-2,TRBD2,.,TRBV10-3
TGTGCTAGTGGTTTGGTACCAGGTCCAAGCTCCTACAATGAGCAGTTCTTC,CASGLVPGPSSYNEQFF,TRBJ2-1,.,.,TRBV12-5
TGTGCCAGCAGCCGGGACAGGAGCTCCTACAATGAGCAGTTCTTC,CASSRDRSSYNEQFF,TRBJ2-1,TRBD1,.,TRBV7-2
TGTGCCAGCGGACAGGGAGGGGGGCAGGGCACCGGGGAGCTGTTTTTT,CASGQGGGQGTGELFF,TRBJ2-2,.,.,TRBV6-6
TGTGCCAGCTCCTCCTTGACTAGACTCACAGATACGCAGTATTTT,CASSSLTRLTDTQYF,TRBJ2-3,.,.,TRBV9
TGTGCCAGCAGCTCGTCAGAACCGGGACTTTCGAACACCGGGGAGCTGTTTTTT,CASSSSEPGLSNTGELFF,TRBJ2-2,.,.,TRBV6-4
TGCGCCAGCAGCTTAGACAGTTACAATGAGCAGTTCTTC,CASSLDSYNEQFF,TRBJ2-1,.,.,TRBV5-1
TGCGCCAGCAGCCAAAAGAAAACAGGGGGTGTTGGAAACACCATATATTTT,CASSQKKTGGVGNTIYF,TRBJ1-3,TRBD1,.,TRBV4-1
TGTGCCAGCAGCTTAGGTCCGGGGGGCGGGTTATCCGGGGAGCTGTTTTTT,CASSLGPGGGLSGELFF,TRBJ2-2,.,.,TRBV7-2
TGCGCCAGCAGCCAAGCCGAAACGGTGCCATTCAATGAGCAGTTCTTC,CASSQAETVPFNEQFF,TRBJ2-1,.,once,TRBV4-3
TGTGCCAGCAGCCAACGGCAGGGGCGCGATACGCAGTATTTT,CASSQRQGRDTQYF,TRBJ2-3,.,.,TRBV14
TGTGCCAGCAGGGATACAGGGTTAGGCAATCAGCCCCAGCATTTT,CASRDTGLGNQPQHF,TRBJ1-5,.,once,TRBV27
TGTGCCAGCAGCTTGGGGGGGGGTACAAATGAAAAACTGTTTTTT,CASSLGGGTNEKLFF,TRBJ1-4,.,.,TRBV5-4
TGTGCCAGTAGTATCGTATCAGAGACCCAGTACTTC,CASSIVSETQYF,TRBJ2-5,.,.,TRBV19
TGCGCCAGCACCAACGGTAAAGGGGGCAACTATGGCTACACCTTC,CASTNGKGGNYGYTF,TRBJ1-2,TRBD1,.,TRBV10-2
TGTGCCAGCAGCCGCCGTCAAGGCGGGACCCCGAACCGCTATGGCTACACCTTC,CASSRRQGGTPNRYGYTF,TRBJ1-2,.,.,TRBV7-2
TGTGCCAGCAGTACATCGTCCTCCTCAATATATGGCTACACCTTC,CASSTSSSSIYGYTF,TRBJ1-2,.,.,TRBV6-2/TRBV6-3
TGTGCCAGCAGCTTAGGCAGACTGAGCAATCAGCCCCAGCATTTT,CASSLGRLSNQPQHF,TRBJ1-5,.,.,TRBV7-2
TGCGCCAGCAGCCAAGATTCTGGAGTCCAGCCCCAGCATTTT,CASSQDSGVQPQHF,TRBJ1-5,.,.,TRBV4-3
TGTGCCAGCAGCTTTTCTTTAGGACAGGGGGCTCGTACCGGGGAGCTGTTTTTT,CASSFSLGQGARTGELFF,TRBJ2-2,TRBD1,.,TRBV7-2
TGTGCCAGCAGCCAAGAGCAGGGGTTGCAAAAACTGTTTTTT,CASSQEQGLQKLFF,TRBJ1-4,.,.,TRBV14
TGTGCCAGCACAACGACTCGGGGATCGGACGAGCAGTACTTC,CASTTTRGSDEQYF,TRBJ2-7,.,.,TRBV28
TGTGCCAGCAGCTTAAGGGGTAAGAACACTGAAGCTTTCTTT,CASSLRGKNTEAFF,TRBJ1-1,.,.,TRBV7-2
TGCGCCAGCAGCTTGGAGGGGGCCTTCAACTATGGCTACACCTTC,CASSLEGAFNYGYTF,TRBJ1-2,TRBD1,.,TRBV5-1
TGTGCCAGCAGCTTAGGACAGGGTATCTACGAGCAGTACTTC,CASSLGQGIYEQYF,TRBJ2-7,TRBD1,few,TRBV5-5
TGTGCCAGCAGCCAAGTGGGGGCGATCGGGGAGCTGTTTTTT,CASSQVGAIGELFF,TRBJ2-2,.,.,TRBV14
TGTGCCAGCAGCTTTGACAGGGATGAATTCAACGAGCAGTTCTTC,CASSFDRDEFNEQFF,TRBJ2-1,TRBD1,.,TRBV6-5
TGTGCCAGCAGCTTAACCTCGGGAACTAACACTGAAGCTTTCTTT,CASSLTSGTNTEAFF,TRBJ1-1,.,.,TRBV7-2
TGTGCCAGCAGTTCCCATCAGGGAGGGGATCAGCCCCAGCATTTT,CASSSHQGGDQPQHF,TRBJ1-5,.,.,TRBV27
TGTGCCACCAGCAGAGATCGGGCTAATGAAAAACTGTTTTTT,CATSRDRANEKLFF,TRBJ1-4,.,.,TRBV15
TGTGCCAGCAGCCAAGCTCGGGACAGGTACGAGCAGTACTTC,CASSQARDRYEQYF,TRBJ2-7,TRBD1,.,TRBV14
TGTGCCAGTAGCCTCCGCCTAGCGGGAGGAGCCTACGAGCAGTACTTC,CASSLRLAGGAYEQYF,TRBJ2-7,TRBD2,.,TRBV19
TGTGCCAGCAGCCTCGGACTAGCGGGGAGTAACAATGAGCAGTTCTTC,CASSLGLAGSNNEQFF,TRBJ2-1,TRBD2,.,TRBV3-1/TRBV3-2
TGTGCCAGCAGTTTGATCCCCGGGAGGGGCCAGCAGTTCTTC,CASSLIPGRGQQFF,TRBJ2-1,TRBD2,.,TRBV27
TGTGCCAGCAGTTACTCAGGACAGGGACTTTTCTATGGCTACACCTTC,CASSYSGQGLFYGYTF,TRBJ1-2,TRBD1,.,TRBV6-5